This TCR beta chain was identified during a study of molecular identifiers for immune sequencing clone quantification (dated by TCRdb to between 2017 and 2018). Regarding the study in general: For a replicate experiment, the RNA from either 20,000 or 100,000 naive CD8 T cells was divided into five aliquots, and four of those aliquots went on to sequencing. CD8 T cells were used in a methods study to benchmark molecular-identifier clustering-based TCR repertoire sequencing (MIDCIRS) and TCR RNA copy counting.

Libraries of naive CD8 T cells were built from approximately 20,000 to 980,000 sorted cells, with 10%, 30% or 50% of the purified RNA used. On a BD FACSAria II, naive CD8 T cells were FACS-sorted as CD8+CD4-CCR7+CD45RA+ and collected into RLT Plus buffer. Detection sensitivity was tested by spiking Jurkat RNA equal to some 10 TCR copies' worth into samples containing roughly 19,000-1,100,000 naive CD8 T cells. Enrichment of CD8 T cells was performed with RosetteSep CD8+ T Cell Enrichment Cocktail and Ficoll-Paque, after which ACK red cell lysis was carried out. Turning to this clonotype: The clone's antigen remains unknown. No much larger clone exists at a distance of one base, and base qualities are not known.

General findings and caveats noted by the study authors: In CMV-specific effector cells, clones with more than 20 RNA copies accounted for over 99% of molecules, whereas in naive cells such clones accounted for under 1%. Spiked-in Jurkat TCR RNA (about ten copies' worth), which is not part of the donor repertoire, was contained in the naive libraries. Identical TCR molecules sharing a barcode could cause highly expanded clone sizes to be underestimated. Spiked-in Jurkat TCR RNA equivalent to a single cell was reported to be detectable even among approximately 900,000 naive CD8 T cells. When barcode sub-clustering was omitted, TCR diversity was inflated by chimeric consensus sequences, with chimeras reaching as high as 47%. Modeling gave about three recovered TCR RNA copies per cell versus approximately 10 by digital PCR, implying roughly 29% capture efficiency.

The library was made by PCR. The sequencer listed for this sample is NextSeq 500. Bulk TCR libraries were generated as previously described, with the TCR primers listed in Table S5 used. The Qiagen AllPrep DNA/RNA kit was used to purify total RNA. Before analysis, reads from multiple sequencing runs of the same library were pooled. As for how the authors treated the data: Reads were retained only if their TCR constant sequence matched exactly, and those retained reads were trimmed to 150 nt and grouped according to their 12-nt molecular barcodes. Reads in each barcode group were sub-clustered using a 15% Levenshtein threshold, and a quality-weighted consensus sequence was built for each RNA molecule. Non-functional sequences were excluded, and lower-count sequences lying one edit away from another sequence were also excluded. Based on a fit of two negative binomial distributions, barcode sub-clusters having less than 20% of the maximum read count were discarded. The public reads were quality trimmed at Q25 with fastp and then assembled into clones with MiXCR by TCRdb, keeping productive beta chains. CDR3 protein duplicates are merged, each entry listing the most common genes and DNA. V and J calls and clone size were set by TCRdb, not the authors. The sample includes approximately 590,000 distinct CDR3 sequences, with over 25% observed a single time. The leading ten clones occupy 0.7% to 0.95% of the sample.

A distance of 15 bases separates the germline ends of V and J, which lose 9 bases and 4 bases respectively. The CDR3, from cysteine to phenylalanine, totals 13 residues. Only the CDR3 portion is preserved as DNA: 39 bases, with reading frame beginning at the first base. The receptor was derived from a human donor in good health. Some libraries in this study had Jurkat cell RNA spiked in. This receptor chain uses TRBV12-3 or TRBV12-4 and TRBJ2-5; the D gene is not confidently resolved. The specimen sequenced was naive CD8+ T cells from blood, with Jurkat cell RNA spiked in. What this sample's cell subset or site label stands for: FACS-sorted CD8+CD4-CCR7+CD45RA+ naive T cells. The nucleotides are TGTGCCAGTACCCCCCCCTCTCGAGAGACCCAGTACTTC. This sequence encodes CASTPPSRETQYF.